Below, one TCR beta chain is given with its context. Its specificity is not known. Baseline was the first blood sampling point, followed by cycle 4 day 1 and cycle 7 day 1. The sample belongs to a study of OX40 agonist ivuxolimab in advanced cancers. The overall study: Patients were infused with ivuxolimab every 2 weeks at 0.01 to 10 mg/kg. Study findings and constraints: The 0.1-3.0 mg/kg partial responders had among the lowest clonal expansion. CD8+ T cells (on average) carried more expanded clones than CD4+ T cells.

The method was immunoSEQ multiplex PCR; TCRdb's version includes in-frame clones alone and lacks a portion of them. The profile shows over 55,000 clones, 65% to 85% of them singletons. Germline V gene lookup returns CDR1 MNHEY and CDR2 SMNVEV (reference sequence). The CDR3 length is 13 residues. J lost 6 bases, V lost 6 bases, and 4 bases had no gene match. The receptor was derived from an adult with an advanced solid tumor such as melanoma, head and neck, liver or kidney cancer. The sample consisted of CD4+ or CD8+ T cells sorted from blood, taken in a trial of the OX40 agonist ivuxolimab. The chain uses TRBV27 and TRBJ1-5, with TRBD1 identical over 8 bases. This chain's CDR3 is CASSLQGGQPQHF. The CDR3 bases are TGTGCCAGCAGCCTACAGGGGGGTCAGCCCCAGCATTTT.